Listed here are 20 T cell receptor beta chains from one sample, sequenced in a study of control samples from healthy donors and cancer patients. Libraries were prepared by immunoSEQ multiplex PCR; TCRdb keeps only in-frame clonotypes and omits some of them. The table has about 140,000 clones, 88% seen once. Sequencing was performed on blood. The receptors stem from a man between 18 and 35 years old in good health.

The chain links TRBV19 to TRBJ1-4; no clear D. Germline-derived CDR1 and CDR2 are LNHDA and SQIVND (reference sequence). The CDR3 has 13 residues. V shed 6 bases and J shed 4 bases, with 9 bases lying between them. Written as DNA, the CDR3 is TGTGCCAGTAGGATGGGGAATAATGAAAAACTGTTTTTT. Encoded protein: CASRMGNNEKLFF.

This clone was recorded a few times. The genes are TRBV19 and TRBJ1-5; possible D gene TRBD1, 6 bases. Germline V gene data show CDR1 as LNHDA and CDR2 as SQIVND (reference sequence). The CDR3 contains 18 residues. V lost 5 bases and J lost 1, with 21 bases in between. Here the CDR3 DNA reads TGTGCCAGTAGTCAAATAAGGGGGTTGTATCGCAGCAATCAGCCCCAGCATTTT. It translates to CASSQIRGLYRSNQPQHF. Full variable domain (rest looked up from reference TRBV19 and TRBJ1-5): DGGITQSPKYLFRKEGQNVTLSCEQNLNHDAMYWYRQDPGQGLRLIYYSQIVNDFQKGDIAEGYSVSREKKESFPLTVTSAQKNPTAFYLCASSQIRGLYRSNQPQHFGDGTRLSIL.

The rearrangement joins TRBV11-1 to TRBJ2-7; D is unclear. The CDR3 has 13 residues. The germline V and J ends were trimmed by 1 base and 2 bases, with 6 bases remaining between them. Germline assignment: CDR1 SGHAT and CDR2 FQDESV (reference sequence). The CDR3 spells CASSLGQTYEQYF. The CDR3 DNA is TGTGCCAGCAGCTTAGGGCAGACCTACGAGCAGTACTTC.

The V and J genes are TRBV27 and TRBJ1-1; unclear D gene. V lost 5 bases and J 1 base, leaving 23 bases between the germline ends. The CDR3 is made up of 18 amino acids. Germline V gene lookup returns CDR1 MNHEY and CDR2 SMNVEV (reference sequence). CDR3 region: CASSTTSRGILTNTEAFF. DNA for the CDR3: TGTGCCAGCAGTACCACCTCACGAGGGATTCTCACGAACACTGAAGCTTTCTTT.

This clone was observed once. The J gene is TRBJ2-7, the V gene TRBV19, with D possibly called TRBD1 or TRBD2 (5 bases each). Germline assignment: CDR1 LNHDA and CDR2 SQIVND (reference sequence). Deletions cut 5 bases from V and 0 bases from J, with 11 bases between. This CDR3 contains 14 residues. This CDR3 is CASSPGRASYEQYF. CDR3 in DNA: TGTGCCAGTAGTCCGGGACGGGCCTCCTACGAGCAGTACTTC.

The CDR3 nucleotides are TGTGCCAGCAGCGTGGGCCGACAGGGGAGGTTGAAACACGAGCAGTACTTC. Amino acid sequence: CASSVGRQGRLKHEQYF. This rearrangement joins TRBV4-2 to TRBJ2-7; 8 positions agree with TRBD1. The CDR3 runs 17 residues. Germline lookup yields CDR1 LGHNA and CDR2 YNFKEQ. V shed 5 bases and J 5 bases; nucleotides not matched to a gene: 17.

The rearrangement links TRBV18 to TRBJ1-3, with D perhaps TRBD1 (6 bases). Trimming removed 5 bases at V and 4 bases at J, with 21 bases between. The length of the CDR3 is 17 residues. Germline V CDR1 and CDR2: KGHSH, LQKENI. The CDR3 reads CASSIPKGHEEGNTIYF. The CDR3, as DNA: TGTGCCAGCTCAATTCCAAAGGGACACGAAGAGGGAAACACCATATATTTT.

V and J are TRBV14 and TRBJ2-1; D ambiguous. The CDR3 spans 16 residues. Germline CDR1 SGHDN, CDR2 FVKESK. V was clipped by 0 bases and J by 1 base, with 10 bases between them. This chain's CDR3 is CASSQDLSRSYNEQFF. In DNA form, the CDR3 reads TGTGCCAGCAGCCAAGATCTATCCAGATCCTACAATGAGCAGTTCTTC.

V and J are TRBV29-1 and TRBJ2-1; TRBD1 matches at 7 bases. The CDR3 runs 14 residues. The J segment lost 4 bases and the V segment lost 7 bases, leaving 10 bases of the junction unmatched. Germline CDR1 and CDR2: SQVTM and ANQGSEA. CDR3: CSGITGTEYNEQFF. The CDR3 DNA reads TGCAGCGGGATCACCGGGACAGAATACAATGAGCAGTTCTTC.

V usage is TRBV6-6 and J usage is TRBJ2-7; the D call may be TRBD1 or TRBD2 (5 bases each). Trimming cost V 0 bases and J 3 bases, with 9 bases left between them. The CDR3 consists of 14 residues. Germline assignment: CDR1 MNHNY and CDR2 SVGAGI (reference sequence). CDR3: CASSYSGTLYEQYF. The DNA for the CDR3 is TGTGCCAGCAGTTACTCGGGGACCCTCTACGAGCAGTACTTC.

The V gene is TRBV27, the J gene TRBJ2-5; 11 positions match TRBD2. In germline, CDR1 is MNHEY, CDR2 SMNVEV (reference sequence). The junction had 13 bases not matched to a gene; V was cut back by 8 bases and J by 5 bases. The CDR3 runs to 16 residues. The CDR3 coding sequence is TGTGCCAGCGGGAGGTGGGCTAGCGGGGGGCTGGAGACCCAGTACTTC. Its translation: CASGRWASGGLETQYF.

The rearrangement links TRBV30 to TRBJ2-1; D remains unclear. V lost 0 bases, J lost 5 bases, and 8 bases lay in between. CDR1 and CDR2 from the germline V gene are GTSNPN and SVGIG (reference sequence). This CDR3 has 13 amino acids. The CDR3: CAWSVTANNEQFF. The CDR3, as DNA: TGTGCCTGGAGTGTAACCGCGAACAATGAGCAGTTCTTC.

The CDR3 DNA reads as TGTGCCTGGGGAGGGGAAGTAGAGGAAAAACTGTTTTTT. This encodes CAWGGEVEEKLFF. This chain joins TRBV30 and TRBJ1-4, with a tentative D call TRBD1 (5 bases). The ends were cut back, 5 bases at V and 8 bases at J, with 15 bases in the middle. The CDR3 length is 13 residues. CDR1 is GTSNPN and CDR2 is SVGIG in the germline V gene (reference sequence).

This chain links TRBV19 with TRBJ2-1; perhaps TRBD2 as D (5 bases). Trimming removed 9 bases from V and 9 bases from J, with 15 bases in between. Germline CDR1 reads LNHDA; CDR2 reads SQIVND (reference sequence). The CDR3 consists of 12 residues. DNA for the CDR3: TGTGCCAGCGGGGTAGGGTTTGGTGAGCAGTTCTTC. Its translation is CASGVGFGEQFF.

The chain uses TRBV19 and TRBJ2-2; D is uncertain. Germline V gene lookup returns CDR1 LNHDA and CDR2 SQIVND (reference sequence). The V end lost 3 bases, the J end lost 1 base, and 12 bases lay between the germline ends. The CDR3 runs to 16 residues. This CDR3 reads CASSIARVGNTGELFF. DNA of the CDR3: TGTGCCAGTAGTATCGCCCGGGTCGGGAACACCGGGGAGCTGTTTTTT.

The chain joins TRBV30 to TRBJ2-7; D is undetermined. The CDR3 contains 11 residues. Germline CDR1 is GTSNPN and CDR2 is SVGIG (reference sequence). Between the trimmed V and J ends, which lost 5 bases and 2 bases, there was a span of 7 bases. The CDR3 is CAWGVAYEQYF. The CDR3 bases are TGTGCCTGGGGGGTGGCCTACGAGCAGTACTTC.

The rearrangement joins TRBV27 to TRBJ1-1, with D maybe TRBD1 (6 bases). Germline V gene sequence: CDR1 MNHEY, CDR2 SMNVEV (reference sequence). The CDR3 has 15 residues. V was trimmed by 2 bases and J by 0 bases, leaving 10 bases between them. The CDR3 reads CASSLGTGMNTEAFF. The CDR3 DNA sequence: TGTGCCAGCAGTTTAGGAACAGGGATGAACACTGAAGCTTTCTTT.

The CDR3 protein is CASSSNQQGEDTEAFF. CDR3 coding DNA: TGCGCCAGCAGCTCAAATCAACAGGGGGAGGACACTGAAGCTTTCTTT. This chain connects TRBV5-1 to TRBJ1-1; 8 bases match TRBD1. After removal of 3 bases from V and 3 bases from J, the junction contained 10 bases not matched to a gene. From germline, CDR1 is SGHRS and CDR2 YFSETQ. The CDR3 has 16 amino acids.

The J gene is TRBJ2-1, the V gene TRBV9, with D hard to call. Per the germline V gene, CDR1 is SGDLS and CDR2 is YYNGEE. CDR3 length: 14 amino acids. The V end lost 4 bases, the J end lost 6 bases, and 14 bases lay between the germline ends. Here the CDR3 DNA reads TGTGCCAGCAGCACCTTCTCCGGGTCCAATGAGCAGTTCTTC. Translation gives CASSTFSGSNEQFF.

The V call is TRBV27, the J call TRBJ2-2, with D unclear. The CDR3 runs 14 residues. Germline V gene lookup returns CDR1 MNHEY and CDR2 SMNVEV (reference sequence). Trimming removed 0 bases at V and 6 bases at J, with 8 bases between. CDR3 in DNA: TGTGCCAGCAGTTTATCGTTAGCTCCCGGGGAGCTGTTTTTT. Amino acids: CASSLSLAPGELFF.